This T cell receptor (beta chain) was identified in a study of blood T cell repertoires in COVID-19. This clone was counted once. Those enrolled, adults aged roughly 18 to 89 years, came from 24 US areas. In the original workflow: For nucleated cells, counts were estimated from reference gene primer amplification. Here immunoSEQ multiplex PCR was the method, and the copy in TCRdb shows in-frame clones only, minus some. The V and J calls and the clone size are those of that table, but D and trimming were determined from the DNA. The table has about 200,000 clones, around 90% seen once. V lost 1 base and J lost 0; bases outside the gene matches: 3. In germline, CDR1 is SGHVS, CDR2 FNYEAQ. The CDR3 sequence is 18 residues long.

The origin of this receptor is a woman in her late teens or twenties who had recovered from COVID-19. The sequencing sample was made of PBMCs or T cells enriched from blood (not recorded which). The chain uses TRBV7-6 and TRBJ2-4; TRBD2 matches at 13 bases. The CDR3 sequence is CASSLGTSGGLAKNIQYF. In DNA, the CDR3 is TGTGCCAGCAGCTTAGGGACTAGCGGGGGATTAGCCAAAAACATTCAGTACTTC.